The clone carrying this T cell receptor (beta chain) appeared a few times. No antigen is known for it. These data are taken from a study of response to subunit inactivated influenza vaccine. Germline values: CDR1 LGHNA, CDR2 YNFKEQ. This CDR3 spans 16 amino acids. J was trimmed by 3 bases and V by 1 base; bases with no gene match: 4. Overall study results and limits: Researchers suggested that each seasonal influenza vaccination recruits few new T cells.

TCRdb reanalysed the RT-PCR reads using MiXCR and keeps one entry per CDR3 protein. The table lists 650,000 to 800,000 distinct CDR3 sequences, roughly 13% of them singletons. The source was PBMCs from blood, collected around 15 days before vaccination. The chain is built from TRBV4-2 and TRBJ2-3, with 10 positions matching TRBD2. The sequence was collected from a man in his fifties or sixties who received an inactivated influenza vaccine. The CDR3 nucleotides are TGTGCCAGCAGCCAAGGAGGGACTAGCGCAACAGATACGCAGTATTTT. This sequence encodes CASSQGGTSATDTQYF.